These 19 T cell receptor beta chains share one sample of origin, sequenced in a study of CD8 T cells in Susac syndrome. With random hexamers, roughly 0.5 to 1 ug RNA was reverse transcribed. TCRdb fed the immunoSEQ multiplex PCR reads into MiXCR, producing one record per CDR3 protein. Counted here are approximately 170,000 distinct CDR3 sequences, 92% occurring once; the ten biggest clones make up roughly 0.08%. Input material: CD4+ T cells from PBMCs. The receptors originated from a human donor in good health.

The CDR3 sequence is CASSSEASRRQPQHF. Written as DNA, the CDR3 is TGCGCCAGCAGCTCCGAGGCCTCTCGGCGACAGCCCCAGCATTTT. The chain employs TRBV5-1 and TRBJ1-5, with no clear D. The germline gives CDR1 SGHRS, CDR2 YFSETQ. V lost 3 bases, J lost 7 bases, and 17 bases lay in between. The CDR3 is 15 amino acids.

The chain combines TRBV21-1 with TRBJ1-5; the table's TRBD1 call for D was not verified on the DNA. TRBV21-1 constitutes a pseudogene. CDR3 length equals 15 residues. The CDR3 DNA reads TGTGCCAGCATTCCGGGAGTGAATAGCAATCAGCCCCAGCATTTT. Translation gives CASIPGVNSNQPQHF.

This clonotype was seen once. The chain has TRBV18 and TRBJ2-1; 7 bases match TRBD1. The CDR3 loop spans 15 amino acids. Germline assignment: CDR1 KGHSH and CDR2 LQKENI. V dropped 3 bases and J dropped 6; count of bases not matched to a gene: 8. CDR3 sequence: CASSPGQAAGNEQFF. DNA of the CDR3: TGTGCCAGCTCACCTGGACAGGCCGCGGGCAATGAGCAGTTCTTC.

J is TRBJ2-3 and V is TRBV18; D is unclear. This CDR3 contains 13 residues. Per the germline V gene, CDR1 is KGHSH and CDR2 is LQKENI. V was clipped by 6 bases and J by 2 bases, with 9 bases between them. For the CDR3, the DNA is TGTGCCAGCTCTGAATACCTCACAGATACGCAGTATTTT. This gives the protein CASSEYLTDTQYF.

This chain joins TRBV7-2 and TRBJ2-3, with TRBD1 matching over 7 bases. This CDR3 contains 15 residues. Losses at the gene ends were 5 bases for V and 6 bases for J; bases not matched to a gene: 11. CDR1 SGHTA and CDR2 FQGNSA come from the germline V gene. The CDR3 region is CASSPRDSLWDTQYF. In DNA, the CDR3 is TGTGCCAGCAGCCCCCGGGACAGTCTCTGGGATACGCAGTATTTT.

V usage is TRBV29-1 and J usage is TRBJ1-2; 9 nucleotides line up with TRBD1. Germline V gives CDR1 SQVTM, CDR2 ANQGSEA. The CDR3 is 12 residues long. The trim removed 3 bases at V and 6 bases at J, leaving 2 bases unmatched. The CDR3 DNA is TGCAGCGTTGAGAGGACAGGGGATGGCTACACCTTC. This translates into CSVERTGDGYTF.

The chain links TRBV12-3 or TRBV12-4 to TRBJ1-1, with 7 bases matching TRBD1. Trimming cost V 6 bases and J 7 bases; bases outside gene matches: 11. CDR3 length equals 14 residues. CDR3 amino acids: CASSPTRQGGEAFF. Written as DNA, the CDR3 is TGTGCCAGCAGCCCCACGCGACAGGGCGGTGAAGCTTTCTTT.

The rearrangement joins TRBV18 to TRBJ2-5; 14 positions agree with TRBD2. The CDR3 spans 18 residues. V gave up 3 bases and J gave up 1 base; unmatched junction bases: 7. The germline gives CDR1 KGHSH, CDR2 LQKENI. Written as DNA, the CDR3 is TGTGCCAGCTCACCCCGACTAGCGGGGGGGGAATCCCAAGAGACCCAGTACTTC. Protein: CASSPRLAGGESQETQYF. Full variable domain (rest looked up from reference TRBV18 and TRBJ2-5): NAGVMQNPRHLVRRRGQEARLRCSPMKGHSHVYWYRQLPEEGLKFMVYLQKENIIDESGMPKERFSAEFPKEGPSILRIQQVVRGDSAAYFCASSPRLAGGESQETQYFGPGTRLLVL.

The chain couples TRBV19 to TRBJ1-5; tentatively, D is TRBD1 (6 bases). With 5 bases removed from V and 5 bases from J, the gap between germline ends came to 13 bases. Germline CDR1 reads LNHDA; CDR2 reads SQIVND (reference sequence). This CDR3 has 14 residues. The CDR3 is CASSERGDDQPQHF. The CDR3 region has the DNA TGTGCCAGTAGTGAGAGGGGGGATGATCAGCCCCAGCATTTT. Looking up the rest from reference TRBV19 and TRBJ1-5 gives the full variable domain: DGGITQSPKYLFRKEGQNVTLSCEQNLNHDAMYWYRQDPGQGLRLIYYSQIVNDFQKGDIAEGYSVSREKKESFPLTVTSAQKNPTAFYLCASSERGDDQPQHFGDGTRLSIL.

The chain links TRBV6-5 to TRBJ2-4; no clear D. CDR1 and CDR2 from the germline V gene are MNHEY and SVGAGI. This CDR3 is 13 amino acids long. Trimming removed 5 bases at V and 8 bases at J, with 13 bases between. This CDR3 reads CASSPPARDIQYF. As DNA, the CDR3 is TGTGCCAGCAGTCCCCCGGCTAGGGACATTCAGTACTTC.

The CDR3 is CSVSGSYMDEQYF. Here the CDR3 DNA reads TGCAGCGTTTCCGGATCTTACATGGACGAGCAGTACTTC. This chain links TRBV29-1 with TRBJ2-7, with D unclear. Germline values: CDR1 SQVTM, CDR2 ANQGSEA. The V end was cut by 5 bases, the J end by 5 bases, with 16 bases between. This CDR3 region has 13 residues.

J is TRBJ2-1 and V is TRBV3-1; 8 bases are a match to TRBD2. The V segment lost 4 bases and the J segment 8 bases; nucleotides outside the gene matches: 4. Germline CDR1 LGHDT, CDR2 YNNKEL (reference sequence). This CDR3 region has 13 residues. The CDR3 region is CASSRLAWDEQFF. As DNA, the CDR3 is TGTGCCAGCAGCCGACTAGCGTGGGATGAGCAGTTCTTC.

In its sample, this clonotype was seen a few times. V and J are TRBV5-1 and TRBJ2-1; no reliable D call. The CDR3 is 8 amino acids. With 6 bases removed from V and 8 bases from J, the gap between germline ends came to 0 bases. CDR1 is SGHRS and CDR2 is YFSETQ in the germline V gene. The CDR3 region is CASNEQFF. CDR3 sequence (DNA): TGCGCCAGCAATGAGCAGTTCTTC.

The chain is built from TRBV29-1 and TRBJ2-7, with D perhaps TRBD1 (6 bases). Germline CDR1 SQVTM, CDR2 ANQGSEA. V shed 5 bases and J shed 4 bases, with 12 bases lying between them. The CDR3 spans 12 residues. The CDR3 is CSVTWQGYEQYF. CDR3 nucleotides: TGCAGCGTTACTTGGCAGGGGTACGAGCAGTACTTC.

This clonotype was counted a single time. The chain couples TRBV15 to TRBJ2-1, with D unresolved. Germline V CDR1 and CDR2: LNHNV, YYDKDF (reference sequence). Deletions cut 0 bases from V and 1 base from J, with 10 bases between. CDR3 size: 16 residues. Written as DNA, the CDR3 is TGTGCCACCAGCAGAGATGCGGCAGTTTCCTACAATGAGCAGTTCTTC. Amino acid sequence: CATSRDAAVSYNEQFF.

This chain connects TRBV18 to TRBJ2-2, with D maybe TRBD1 (6 bases). V shed 3 bases and J shed 4 bases, with 18 bases lying between them. There are 17 residues in the CDR3. Looked up from germline, CDR1 is KGHSH and CDR2 is LQKENI. The CDR3 here is CASSPSRGNSFTGELFF. CDR3 DNA: TGTGCCAGCTCACCCTCCAGGGGCAACTCCTTCACCGGGGAGCTGTTTTTT.

Concerning this clonotype itself: Given the absence of the conserved phenylalanine or tryptophan at the CDR3 end, a read error is likely. The chain joins TRBV29-1 to TRBJ1-2; tentatively, D is TRBD1 (5 bases). This CDR3 comprises 13 residues. With 6 bases removed from V and 8 bases from J, the gap between germline ends came to 19 bases. Looked up from germline, CDR1 is SQVTM and CDR2 is ANQGSEA. In DNA form, the CDR3 reads TGCAGCGTCCGAAAGGTGGCAGGGAAAGGCTACACCCTC. Amino acids: CSVRKVAGKGYTL.

The CDR3 DNA reads TGTGCCAGCAGTCCGAACCCACAAATCCGGGACGGTGCCTACGAGCAGTACTTC. Translation: CASSPNPQIRDGAYEQYF. The chain carries TRBV2 and TRBJ2-7, with D perhaps TRBD1 or TRBD2 (5 bases each). Trimming cost V 5 bases and J 2 bases, with 25 bases left between them. Germline V gene lookup returns CDR1 SNHLY and CDR2 FYNNEI. The CDR3 length is 18 residues.

V is TRBV5-4 and J is TRBJ1-1; 9 bases map to TRBD1. Germline CDR1 SGHNT, CDR2 YYREEE (reference sequence). This CDR3 has 16 residues. J gave up 5 bases and V 4 bases, and 12 bases lay outside the gene matches. CDR3 residues: CASSTRTGAPRTEAFF. In DNA form, the CDR3 reads TGTGCCAGCAGCACCCGGACAGGGGCCCCGAGGACTGAAGCTTTCTTT.